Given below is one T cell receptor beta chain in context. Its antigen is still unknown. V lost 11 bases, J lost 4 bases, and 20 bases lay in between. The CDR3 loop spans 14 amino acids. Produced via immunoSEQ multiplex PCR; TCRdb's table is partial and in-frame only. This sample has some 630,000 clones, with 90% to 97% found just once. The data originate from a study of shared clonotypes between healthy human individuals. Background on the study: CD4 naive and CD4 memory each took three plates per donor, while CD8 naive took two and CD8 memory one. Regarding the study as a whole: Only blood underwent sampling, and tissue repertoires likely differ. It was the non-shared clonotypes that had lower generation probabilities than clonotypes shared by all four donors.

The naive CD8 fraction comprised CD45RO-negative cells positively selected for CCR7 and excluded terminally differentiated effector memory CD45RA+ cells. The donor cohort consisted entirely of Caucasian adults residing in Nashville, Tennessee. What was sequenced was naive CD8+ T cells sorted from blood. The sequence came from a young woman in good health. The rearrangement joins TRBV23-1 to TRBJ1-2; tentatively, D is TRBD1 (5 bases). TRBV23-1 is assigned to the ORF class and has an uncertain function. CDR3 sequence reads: CAGAGVLGGYGYTF. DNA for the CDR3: TGCGCCGGGGCTGGAGTACTCGGCGGCTATGGCTACACCTTC.